These T cell receptor beta chains were read from a single sample in a study of blood T cell repertoires in COVID-19. Profiled with immunoSEQ multiplex PCR; TCRdb holds only in-frame clones, not every one. There are about 200,000 clones in the sample; roughly 91% occur only once, and roughly 5.5% lies in the top ten. What was sequenced was peripheral blood. These receptors all come from a middle-aged man with active or convalescent COVID-19. CDR3s include the opening cysteine and the closing phenylalanine or tryptophan. A D gene is named only where the DNA matches it firmly. Some rows have no size entry. The others give once, few or many, or a class for an expanded clone.

cdr3_length	v_call	j_call	d_call	clone_size	cdr3_aa	cdr3_nt
13	TRBV19	TRBJ2-7	-	-	CASSILPEGEQYF	TGTGCCAGTAGTATACTCCCCGAGGGAGAGCAGTACTTC
15	TRBV7-2	TRBJ1-1	TRBD1	-	CASSPRTGSNTEAFF	TGTGCCAGCAGCCCACGGACAGGGTCAAACACTGAAGCTTTCTTT
18	TRBV9	TRBJ1-1	TRBD1	-	CASSQMGPGGVKRTEAFF	TGTGCCAGCAGTCAGATGGGCCCAGGGGGCGTTAAAAGGACTGAAGCTTTCTTT
14	TRBV2	TRBJ2-7	-	-	CASRDSLNTLERYF	TGTGCCAGCAGGGACAGTCTAAACACCCTCGAGCGGTACTTC
14	TRBV5-1	TRBJ1-2	-	-	CASSLASFSTGHTF	TGCGCCAGCAGCTTGGCCTCGTTTAGTACAGGTCACACCTTC
15	TRBV3-1/TRBV3-2	TRBJ2-7	TRBD2	-	CASRHSGSIAYEQYF	TGTGCCAGCAGACATAGCGGGAGTATCGCCTACGAGCAGTACTTC
15	TRBV6-4	TRBJ2-1	TRBD1	-	CASSDWDRGVNEQFF	TGTGCCAGCAGTGACTGGGACAGGGGGGTCAATGAGCAGTTCTTC
15	TRBV4-1	TRBJ2-1	TRBD1	-	CASSQTGSSYNEQFF	TGCGCCAGCAGCCAGACAGGGAGCTCCTACAATGAGCAGTTCTTC
14	TRBV2	TRBJ1-5	-	few	CASRGHRDNQPQHF	TGTGCCAGCAGAGGTCACAGGGACAATCAGCCCCAGCATTTT
13	TRBV28	TRBJ1-2	TRBD1	-	CATWRTGAYGYTF	TGTGCCACTTGGAGGACAGGAGCCTATGGCTACACCTTC
13	TRBV6-6	TRBJ2-4	TRBD2	once	CASSQELGLVKYF	TGTGCCAGCAGTCAAGAATTGGGACTAGTAAAGTACTTC
15	TRBV3-1/TRBV3-2	TRBJ2-2	-	-	CASSQVEGDTGELFF	TGTGCCAGCAGCCAAGTGGAAGGAGACACCGGGGAGCTGTTTTTT
14	TRBV2	TRBJ1-2	-	-	CASSDDRNSYGYTF	TGTGCCAGCAGTGACGACAGGAATTCTTATGGCTACACCTTC
15	TRBV27	TRBJ2-1	TRBD2	-	CASRGLAKNFDEQFF	TGTGCCAGCAGAGGACTAGCTAAAAATTTCGACGAGCAGTTCTTC
17	TRBV7-9	TRBJ1-5	-	-	CASSYTTGESLNQPQHF	TGTGCCAGCAGCTACACGACAGGAGAGAGTTTAAATCAGCCCCAGCATTTT
13	TRBV5-8	TRBJ1-2	-	-	CASTSGLFYGYTF	TGTGCCAGCACATCAGGACTCTTCTATGGCTACACCTTC
15	TRBV10-3	TRBJ2-1	TRBD2	-	CAISGSSGGNNEQFF	TGTGCCATCAGTGGTTCTAGCGGGGGGAACAATGAGCAGTTCTTC
12	TRBV7-9	TRBJ1-2	-	-	CASSFNNYGYTF	TGTGCCAGCAGCTTTAATAACTATGGCTACACCTTC
13	TRBV6-1	TRBJ1-2	-	-	CASSDLPNYGYTF	TGTGCCAGCAGTGATCTTCCTAACTATGGCTACACCTTC
13	TRBV29-1	TRBJ1-2	TRBD1	-	CSVDTDRAGGYTF	TGCAGCGTTGACACGGACAGGGCTGGAGGCTACACCTTC
18	TRBV7-3	TRBJ1-6	TRBD1	-	CASSLTVGGGGIGSPLHF	TGTGCCAGCAGCTTAACAGTCGGAGGGGGCGGAATCGGTTCACCCCTCCACTTT
15	TRBV6-5	TRBJ1-6	-	few	CASKIMGAANSPLHF	TGTGCCAGCAAAATTATGGGGGCAGCAAATTCACCCCTCCACTTT
12	TRBV29-1	TRBJ1-4	-	-	CSPRYIDEKLFF	TGCAGCCCCAGGTACATCGATGAAAAACTGTTTTTT
15	TRBV3-1/TRBV3-2	TRBJ1-2	TRBD1	-	CASSQSGTGGGGYTF	TGTGCCAGCAGCCAATCCGGGACAGGGGGCGGTGGCTACACCTTC
14	TRBV15	TRBJ2-5	TRBD2	-	CATSTLAGGETQYF	TGTGCCACCAGCACCCTAGCGGGGGGAGAGACCCAGTACTTC
11	TRBV11-2	TRBJ2-1	-	-	CASSPGVEQFF	TGTGCCAGCAGCCCCGGGGTTGAGCAGTTCTTC